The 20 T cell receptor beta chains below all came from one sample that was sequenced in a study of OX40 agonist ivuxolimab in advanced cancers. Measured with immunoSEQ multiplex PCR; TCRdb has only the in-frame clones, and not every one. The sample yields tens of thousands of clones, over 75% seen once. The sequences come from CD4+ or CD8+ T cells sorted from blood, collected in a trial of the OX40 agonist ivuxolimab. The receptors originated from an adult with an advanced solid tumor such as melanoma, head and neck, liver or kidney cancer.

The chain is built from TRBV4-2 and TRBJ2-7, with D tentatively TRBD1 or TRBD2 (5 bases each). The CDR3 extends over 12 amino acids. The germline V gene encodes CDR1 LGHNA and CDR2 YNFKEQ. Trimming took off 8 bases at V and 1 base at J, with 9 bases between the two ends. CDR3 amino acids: CASGWGSYEQYF. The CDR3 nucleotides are TGTGCCAGCGGGTGGGGGTCCTACGAGCAGTACTTC.

DNA of the CDR3: TGTGCCAGCAGCGACTTCACGAAGGGGGGTTTAGAGACCCAGTACTTC. It translates to CASSDFTKGGLETQYF. V gene TRBV7-2 combines with J gene TRBJ2-5; possibly TRBD1 or TRBD2 for D (6 bases each). Trimming took off 5 bases at V and 4 bases at J, with 20 bases between the two ends. Germline V gene sequence: CDR1 SGHTA, CDR2 FQGNSA. CDR3 length equals 16 residues.

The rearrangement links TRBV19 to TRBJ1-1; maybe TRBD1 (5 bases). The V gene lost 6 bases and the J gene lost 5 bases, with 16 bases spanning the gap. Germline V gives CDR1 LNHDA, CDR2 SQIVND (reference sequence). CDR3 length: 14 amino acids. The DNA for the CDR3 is TGTGCCAGTAGCCTCGGGGCATTGAGGACTGAAGCTTTCTTT. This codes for CASSLGALRTEAFF.

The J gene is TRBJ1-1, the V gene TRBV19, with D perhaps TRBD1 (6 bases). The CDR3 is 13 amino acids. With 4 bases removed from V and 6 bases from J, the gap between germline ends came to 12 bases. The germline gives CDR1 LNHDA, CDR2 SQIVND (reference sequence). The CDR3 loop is CASSTSDRPEAFF. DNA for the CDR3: TGTGCCAGTAGTACGTCGGACAGACCTGAAGCTTTCTTT. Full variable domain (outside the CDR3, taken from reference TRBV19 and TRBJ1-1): DGGITQSPKYLFRKEGQNVTLSCEQNLNHDAMYWYRQDPGQGLRLIYYSQIVNDFQKGDIAEGYSVSREKKESFPLTVTSAQKNPTAFYLCASSTSDRPEAFFGQGTRLTVV.

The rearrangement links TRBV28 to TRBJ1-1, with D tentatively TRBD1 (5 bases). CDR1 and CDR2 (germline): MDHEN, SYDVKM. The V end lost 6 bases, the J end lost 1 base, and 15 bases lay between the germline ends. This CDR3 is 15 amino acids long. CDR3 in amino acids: CASSLLDTGNTEAFF. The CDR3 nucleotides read TGTGCCAGCAGCCTTCTGGACACCGGGAACACTGAAGCTTTCTTT.

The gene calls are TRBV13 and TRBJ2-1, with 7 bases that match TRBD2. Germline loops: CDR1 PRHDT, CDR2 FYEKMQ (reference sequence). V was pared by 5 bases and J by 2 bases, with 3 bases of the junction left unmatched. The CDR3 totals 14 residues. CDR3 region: CASSLLAPYNEQFF. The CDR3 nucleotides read TGTGCCAGCAGCCTACTAGCGCCCTACAATGAGCAGTTCTTC.

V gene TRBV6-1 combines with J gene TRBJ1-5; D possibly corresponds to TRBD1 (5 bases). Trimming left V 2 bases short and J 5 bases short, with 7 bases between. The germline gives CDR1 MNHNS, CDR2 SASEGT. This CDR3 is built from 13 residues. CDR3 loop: CASSETQDQPQHF. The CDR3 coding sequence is TGTGCCAGCAGTGAAACACAGGATCAGCCCCAGCATTTT.

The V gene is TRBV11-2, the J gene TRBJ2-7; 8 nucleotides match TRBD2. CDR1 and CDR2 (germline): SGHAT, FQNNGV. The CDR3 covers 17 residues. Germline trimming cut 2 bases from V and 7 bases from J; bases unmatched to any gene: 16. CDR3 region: CASSLNTAGVGRGEQYF. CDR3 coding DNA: TGTGCCAGCAGCTTAAATACAGCGGGAGTTGGTCGAGGAGAGCAGTACTTC.

The chain's CDR3 is CASSLDRLNTEAFF. The CDR3 region has the DNA TGCGCCAGCAGCTTGGATCGTTTAAACACTGAAGCTTTCTTT. This chain uses TRBV5-1 with TRBJ1-1, with D uncertain. The CDR3 covers 14 residues. V gave up 0 bases and J gave up 2 bases, with 8 bases separating them. From germline, CDR1 is SGHRS and CDR2 YFSETQ.

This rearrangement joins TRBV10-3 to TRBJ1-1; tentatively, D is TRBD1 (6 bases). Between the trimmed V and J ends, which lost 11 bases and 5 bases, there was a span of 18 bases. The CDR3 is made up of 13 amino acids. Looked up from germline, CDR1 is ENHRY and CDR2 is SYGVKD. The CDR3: CASGAGVWTEAFF. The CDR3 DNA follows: TGTGCCTCGGGAGCAGGGGTATGGACTGAAGCTTTCTTT.

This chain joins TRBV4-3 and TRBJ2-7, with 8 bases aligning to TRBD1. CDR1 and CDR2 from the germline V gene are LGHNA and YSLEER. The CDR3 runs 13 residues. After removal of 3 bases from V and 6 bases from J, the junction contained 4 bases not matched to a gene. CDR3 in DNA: TGCGCCAGCAGCCACCGACAGGGGCTCGAGCAGTACTTC. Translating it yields CASSHRQGLEQYF.

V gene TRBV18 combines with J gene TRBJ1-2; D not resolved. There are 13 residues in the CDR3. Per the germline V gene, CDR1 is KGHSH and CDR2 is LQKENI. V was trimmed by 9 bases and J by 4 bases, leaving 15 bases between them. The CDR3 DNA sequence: TGTGCCAGTAGGGAAAGTTTGAGCTATGGCTACACCTTC. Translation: CASRESLSYGYTF.

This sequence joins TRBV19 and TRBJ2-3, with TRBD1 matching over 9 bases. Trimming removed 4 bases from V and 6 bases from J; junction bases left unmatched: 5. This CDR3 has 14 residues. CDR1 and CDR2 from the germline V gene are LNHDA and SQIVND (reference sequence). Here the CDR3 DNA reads TGTGCCAGTAGTAAGGGACAGGGAAAGGATACGCAGTATTTT. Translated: CASSKGQGKDTQYF.

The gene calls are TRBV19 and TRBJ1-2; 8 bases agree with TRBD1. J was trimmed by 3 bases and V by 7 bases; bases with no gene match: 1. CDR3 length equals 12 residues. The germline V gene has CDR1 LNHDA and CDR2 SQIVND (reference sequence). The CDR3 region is CASKTGDYGYTF. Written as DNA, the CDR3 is TGTGCCAGTAAGACAGGGGACTATGGCTACACCTTC.

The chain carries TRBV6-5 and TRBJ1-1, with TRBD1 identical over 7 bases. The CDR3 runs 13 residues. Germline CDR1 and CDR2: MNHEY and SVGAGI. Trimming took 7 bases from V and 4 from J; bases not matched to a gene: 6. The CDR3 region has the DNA TGTGCCAGCACGCGACAGGGAGGCACTGAAGCTTTCTTT. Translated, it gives CASTRQGGTEAFF.

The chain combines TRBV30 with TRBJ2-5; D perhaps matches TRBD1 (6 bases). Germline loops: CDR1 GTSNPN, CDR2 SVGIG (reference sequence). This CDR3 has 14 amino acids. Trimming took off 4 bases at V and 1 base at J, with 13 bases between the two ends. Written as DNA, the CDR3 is TGTGCCTGGAATCCACAGGGTAGCCAAGAGACCCAGTACTTC. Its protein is CAWNPQGSQETQYF. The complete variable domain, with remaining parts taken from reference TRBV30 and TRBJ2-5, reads SQTIHQWPATLVQPVGSPLSLECTVEGTSNPNLYWYRQAAGRGLQLLFYSVGIGQISSEVPQNLSASRPQDRQFILSSKKLLLSDSGFYLCAWNPQGSQETQYFGPGTRLLVL.

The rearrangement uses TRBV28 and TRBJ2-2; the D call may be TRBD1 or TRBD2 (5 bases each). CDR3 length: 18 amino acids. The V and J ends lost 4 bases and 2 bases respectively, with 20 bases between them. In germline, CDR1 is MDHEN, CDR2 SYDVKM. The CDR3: CASSSRDLPGPNTGELFF. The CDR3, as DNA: TGTGCCAGCAGTTCAAGGGATCTTCCGGGACCCAACACCGGGGAGCTGTTTTTT. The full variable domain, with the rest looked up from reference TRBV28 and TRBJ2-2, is DVKVTQSSRYLVKRTGEKVFLECVQDMDHENMFWYRQDPGLGLRLIYFSYDVKMKEKGDIPEGYSVSREKKERFSLILESASTNQTSMYLCASSSRDLPGPNTGELFFGEGSRLTVL.

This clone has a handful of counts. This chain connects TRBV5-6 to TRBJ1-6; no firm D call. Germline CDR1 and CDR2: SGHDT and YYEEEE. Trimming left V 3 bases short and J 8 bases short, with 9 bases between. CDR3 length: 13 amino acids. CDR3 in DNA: TGTGCCAGCAGCTGGGGTTCCTATTCACCCCTCCACTTT. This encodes CASSWGSYSPLHF.

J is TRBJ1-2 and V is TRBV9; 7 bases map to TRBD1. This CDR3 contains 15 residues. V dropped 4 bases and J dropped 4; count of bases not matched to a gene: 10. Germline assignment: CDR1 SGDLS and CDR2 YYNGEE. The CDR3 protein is CASSTETGKGYGYTF. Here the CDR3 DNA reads TGTGCCAGCAGCACGGAGACAGGGAAGGGCTATGGCTACACCTTC.

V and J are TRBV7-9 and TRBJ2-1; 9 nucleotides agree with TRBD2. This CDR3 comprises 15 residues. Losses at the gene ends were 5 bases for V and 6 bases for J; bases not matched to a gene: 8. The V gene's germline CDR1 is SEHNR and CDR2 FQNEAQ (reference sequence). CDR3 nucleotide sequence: TGTGCCAGCAGCCCAGGCGCGGGGGGGATCAATGAGCAGTTCTTC. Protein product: CASSPGAGGINEQFF. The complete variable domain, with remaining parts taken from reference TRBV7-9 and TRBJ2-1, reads DTGVSQNPRHKITKRGQNVTFRCDPISEHNRLYWYRQTLGQGPEFLTYFQNEAQLEKSRLLSDRFSAERPKGSFSTLEIQRTEQGDSAMYLCASSPGAGGINEQFFGPGTRLTVL.